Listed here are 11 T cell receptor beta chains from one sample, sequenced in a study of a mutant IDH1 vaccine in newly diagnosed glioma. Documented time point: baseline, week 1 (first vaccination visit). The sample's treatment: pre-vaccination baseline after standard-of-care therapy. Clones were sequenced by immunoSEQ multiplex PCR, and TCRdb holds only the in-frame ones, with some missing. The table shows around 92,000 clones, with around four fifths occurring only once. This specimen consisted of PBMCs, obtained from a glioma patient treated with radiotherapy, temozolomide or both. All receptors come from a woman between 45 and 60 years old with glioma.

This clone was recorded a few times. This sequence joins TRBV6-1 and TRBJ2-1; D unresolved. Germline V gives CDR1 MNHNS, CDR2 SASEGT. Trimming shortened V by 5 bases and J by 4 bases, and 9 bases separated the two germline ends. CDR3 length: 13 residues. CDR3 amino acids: CASSPDGYNEQFF. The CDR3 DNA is TGTGCCAGCAGTCCGGACGGATACAATGAGCAGTTCTTC.

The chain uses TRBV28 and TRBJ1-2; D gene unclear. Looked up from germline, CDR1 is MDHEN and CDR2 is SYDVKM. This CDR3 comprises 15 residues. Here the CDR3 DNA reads TGTGGAGTTCTCAGCGGCCCAGGACCTAACTATGGCTACACCTTC. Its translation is CGVLSGPGPNYGYTF.

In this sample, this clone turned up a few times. The CDR3: CASQGSSSYEQYF. For the CDR3, the DNA is TGTGCCAGCCAGGGGTCTAGCTCCTACGAGCAGTACTTC. This chain connects TRBV2 to TRBJ2-7, with D perhaps matching TRBD1 (6 bases). V was shortened by 8 bases and J by 0 bases, with 11 bases between the two germline ends. This CDR3 is built from 13 residues. Germline V gene lookup returns CDR1 SNHLY and CDR2 FYNNEI.

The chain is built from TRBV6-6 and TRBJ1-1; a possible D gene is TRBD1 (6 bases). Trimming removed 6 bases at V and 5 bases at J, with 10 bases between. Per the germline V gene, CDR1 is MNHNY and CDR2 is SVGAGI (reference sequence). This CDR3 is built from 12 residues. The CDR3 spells CASSYRETEAFF. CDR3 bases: TGTGCCAGCAGCTACAGGGAAACTGAAGCTTTCTTT.

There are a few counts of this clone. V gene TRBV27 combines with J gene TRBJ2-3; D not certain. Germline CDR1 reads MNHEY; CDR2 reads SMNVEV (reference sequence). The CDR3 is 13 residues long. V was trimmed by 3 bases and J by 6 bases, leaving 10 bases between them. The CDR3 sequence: CASSFGVVDTQYF. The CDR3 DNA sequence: TGTGCCAGCAGTTTCGGAGTTGTGGATACGCAGTATTTT.

CDR3 sequence (DNA): TGCAGCGGCAGCTATAATGAAAAACTGTTTTTT. It encodes CSGSYNEKLFF. The gene calls are TRBV29-1 and TRBJ1-4, with D hard to call. From germline, CDR1 is SQVTM and CDR2 ANQGSEA. This CDR3 is 11 amino acids long. The V and J ends lost 7 bases and 4 bases respectively, with 7 bases between them.

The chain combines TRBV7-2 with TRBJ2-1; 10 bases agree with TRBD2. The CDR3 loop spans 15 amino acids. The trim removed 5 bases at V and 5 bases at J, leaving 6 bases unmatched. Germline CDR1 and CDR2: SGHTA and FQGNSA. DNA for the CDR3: TGTGCCAGCAGCCCAGGACTAGCGGAGAACAATGAGCAGTTCTTC. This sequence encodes CASSPGLAENNEQFF.

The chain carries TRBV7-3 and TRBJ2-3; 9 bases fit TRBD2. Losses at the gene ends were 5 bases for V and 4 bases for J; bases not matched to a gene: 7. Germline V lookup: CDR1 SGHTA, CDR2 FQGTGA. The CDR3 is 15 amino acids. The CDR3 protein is CASSPRAGGADTQYF. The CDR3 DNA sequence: TGTGCCAGCAGCCCCAGGGCGGGGGGGGCAGATACGCAGTATTTT.

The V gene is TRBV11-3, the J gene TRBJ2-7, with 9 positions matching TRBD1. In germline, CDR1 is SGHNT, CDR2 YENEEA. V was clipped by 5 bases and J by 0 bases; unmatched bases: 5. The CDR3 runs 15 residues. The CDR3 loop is CASSAGTGSSYEQYF. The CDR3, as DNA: TGTGCCAGCAGCGCCGGGACAGGGAGCTCCTACGAGCAGTACTTC.

CDR3 DNA sequence: TGCGCCAGCAGCCAAGATTCGGGTAGTTCACCCCTCCACTTT. It specifies CASSQDSGSSPLHF. J is TRBJ1-6 and V is TRBV4-3; no clear D. CDR1 is LGHNA and CDR2 is YSLEER in the germline V gene. This CDR3 spans 14 amino acids. Trimming stripped 0 bases from V and 9 bases from J, with 9 bases between.

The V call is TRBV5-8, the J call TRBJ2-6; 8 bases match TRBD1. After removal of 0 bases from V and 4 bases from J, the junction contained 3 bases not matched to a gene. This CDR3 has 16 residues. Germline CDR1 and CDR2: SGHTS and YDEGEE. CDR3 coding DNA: TGTGCCAGCAGCTTGGGACAGGGGATGGGGGCCAACGTCCTGACTTTC. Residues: CASSLGQGMGANVLTF.